This TCR beta chain derives from a study of CD8 T cells in Susac syndrome. About the research overall: Patients with Susac syndrome who were sequenced included over five with active disease and eight in remission. When blood was drawn, patients with Susac syndrome were on intravenous immunoglobulin alone, on corticosteroids, or therapy-naive.

CDR3 length: 15 amino acids. The germline CDR1 and CDR2 sequences are LGHDT and YNNKEL (reference sequence). V was pared by 4 bases and J by 2 bases, with 2 bases of the junction left unmatched. Reverse transcription of about 0.45 to 1 ug RNA was carried out with random hexamers. TCR beta CDR3 was amplified by immunoSEQ multiplex PCR. This amplification extended across 54 Vbeta and 13 Jbeta segments. TCRdb reprocessed the immunoSEQ multiplex PCR reads with MiXCR, giving one entry per CDR3 protein. Counted here are 150,000 to 200,000 distinct CDR3 sequences, approximately 94% occurring once; the ten biggest clones make up approximately 0.11%.

The clonotype originates from a human donor with Susac syndrome. The specimen was CD4+ T cells from PBMCs. The rearrangement uses TRBV3-1 and TRBJ2-6; 7 bases agree with TRBD1. The DNA for the CDR3 is TGTGCCAGCAGCCGCGGACAGGCTGGGGCCAACGTCCTGACTTTC. This translates into CASSRGQAGANVLTF.